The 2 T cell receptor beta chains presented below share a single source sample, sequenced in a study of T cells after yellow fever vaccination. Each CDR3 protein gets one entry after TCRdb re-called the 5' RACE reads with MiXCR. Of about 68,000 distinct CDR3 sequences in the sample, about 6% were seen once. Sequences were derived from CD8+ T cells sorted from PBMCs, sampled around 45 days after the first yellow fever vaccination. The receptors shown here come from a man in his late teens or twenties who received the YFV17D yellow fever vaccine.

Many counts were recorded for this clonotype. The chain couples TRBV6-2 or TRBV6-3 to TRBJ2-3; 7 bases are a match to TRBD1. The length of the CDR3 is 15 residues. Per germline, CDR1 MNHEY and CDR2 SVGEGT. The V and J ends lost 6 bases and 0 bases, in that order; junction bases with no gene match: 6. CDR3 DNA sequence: TGTGCCAGCAGCCCCTGGGACAGAAGCACAGATACGCAGTATTTT. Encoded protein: CASSPWDRSTDTQYF.

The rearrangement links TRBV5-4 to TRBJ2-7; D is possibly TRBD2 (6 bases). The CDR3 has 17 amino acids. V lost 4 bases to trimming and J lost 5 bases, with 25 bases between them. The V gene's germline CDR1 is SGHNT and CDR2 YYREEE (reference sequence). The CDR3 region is CASSAFAGGAPPHEQYV. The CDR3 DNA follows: TGTGCCAGCAGCGCCTTTGCCGGCGGGGCACCCCCCCACGAGCAGTACGTC.